This passage covers 31 T cell receptor beta chains from one sample sequenced in a study of blood T cell repertoires in COVID-19. Profiling relied on immunoSEQ multiplex PCR, and the TCRdb table lists in-frame clones only, not all of them. This sample has over 150,000 clones; roughly 85% occur once, and the top ten carry 19%. The sample was PBMCs or T cells enriched from blood (not recorded which). The receptor set was obtained from a woman aged 70-85 years in a cohort exposed to, infected with or recovered from COVID-19 (not recorded which).

In its sample, this clone was seen once. The V and J genes are TRBV18 and TRBJ2-7; 8 positions match TRBD1. Germline V CDR1 and CDR2: KGHSH, LQKENI. With 3 bases clipped from V and 2 bases from J, the junction kept 3 bases outside the gene matches. The CDR3 totals 14 residues. The CDR3 reads CASSPGQAPYEQYF. CDR3 nucleotides: TGTGCCAGCTCACCGGGACAGGCACCCTACGAGCAGTACTTC.

V is TRBV5-1 and J is TRBJ2-7; no clear D gene. This CDR3 has 15 residues. The germline V gene encodes CDR1 SGHRS and CDR2 YFSETQ. V was cut by 5 bases and J by 2 bases, with 17 bases left in between. CDR3 DNA sequence: TGCGCCAGCAGTTTTGGCGGCCTCCCAGCCTACGAGCAGTACTTC. Amino acid sequence: CASSFGGLPAYEQYF.

V usage is TRBV3-1 (or the pseudogene TRBV3-2) and J usage is TRBJ1-2; 9 bases are a match to TRBD1. The length of the CDR3 is 12 residues. Trimming removed 4 bases from V and 8 bases from J; junction bases left unmatched: 2. Germline-derived CDR1 and CDR2 are LGHDT and YNNKEL (reference sequence). The CDR3 sequence: CASSLTGGGYTF. In DNA form, the CDR3 reads TGTGCCAGCAGCCTCACAGGGGGCGGCTACACCTTC.

Regarding this clone: Its ends do not fully match the called genes, so a read error is possible. The rearrangement joins TRBV9 to TRBJ2-1; D gene ambiguous. CDR1 is SGDLS and CDR2 is YYNGEE in the germline V gene. The CDR3 sequence is 15 residues long. CDR3 in amino acids: CASSVAIASYNEQFF. CDR3 bases: TGTGCCAGCAGCGTAGCTATAGCATCCTACAATGAGCAATTCTTC.

This chain connects TRBV5-1 to TRBJ1-3, with TRBD1 matching over 7 bases. V was clipped by 4 bases and J by 0 bases; unmatched bases: 7. The CDR3 consists of 16 residues. Germline-derived CDR1 and CDR2 are SGHRS and YFSETQ. CDR3 region: CASSDGTAYSGNTIYF. The CDR3, as DNA: TGCGCCAGCAGCGACGGGACAGCATACTCTGGAAACACCATATATTTT. The full variable domain, in which reference TRBV5-1 and TRBJ1-3 provide the parts outside the CDR3, is KAGVTQTPRYLIKTRGQQVTLSCSPISGHRSVSWYQQTPGQGLQFLFEYFSETQRNKGNFPGRFSGRQFSNSRSEMNVSTLELGDSALYLCASSDGTAYSGNTIYFGEGSWLTVV.

V gene TRBV24-1 combines with J gene TRBJ2-1; 11 positions match TRBD1. This CDR3 has 16 amino acids. The V and J ends lost 1 base and 9 bases, in that order; junction bases with no gene match: 7. Germline CDR1 reads KGHDR; CDR2 reads SFDVKD. This CDR3 reads CATSDFAGQGVGEQFF. CDR3 nucleotides: TGTGCCACCAGTGATTTTGCGGGACAGGGGGTTGGTGAGCAGTTCTTC.

The chain is built from TRBV12-3 or TRBV12-4 and TRBJ2-5, with a tentative D call TRBD1 (6 bases). The CDR3 has 12 amino acids. Trimming stripped 0 bases from V and 9 bases from J, with 8 bases between. DNA for the CDR3: TGTGCCAGCAGTTTAGCCGAGGGGGCCCAGTACTTC. This sequence encodes CASSLAEGAQYF.

This chain connects TRBV9 to TRBJ2-3, with D possibly matching TRBD2 (6 bases). Germline values: CDR1 SGDLS, CDR2 YYNGEE. V dropped 4 bases and J dropped 3 bases, with 18 bases sitting between them. The CDR3 is 16 residues long. The CDR3 sequence: CASSPPRDSSTDTQYF. CDR3 nucleotides: TGTGCCAGCAGCCCCCCCCGGGACTCCTCGACAGATACGCAGTATTTT.

The chain is built from TRBV14 and TRBJ2-7; TRBD2 aligns across 7 bases. CDR3 length: 13 amino acids. CDR1 and CDR2 from the germline V gene are SGHDN and FVKESK. Trimming at V came to 4 bases and at J to 10 bases, leaving 10 bases not matched to a gene. The CDR3 is CASSLGLVPRQYF. The CDR3 DNA sequence: TGTGCCAGCAGCCTCGGACTAGTTCCCCGACAGTACTTC. Filled out from reference TRBV14 and TRBJ2-7, the complete variable domain reads EAGVTQFPSHSVIEKGQTVTLRCDPISGHDNLYWYRRVMGKEIKFLLHFVKESKQDESGMPNNRFLAERTGGTYSTLKVQPAELEDSGVYFCASSLGLVPRQYFGPGTRLTVT.

The chain carries TRBV28 and TRBJ1-2; 9 positions agree with TRBD1. The CDR3 runs to 14 residues. Trimming cost V 7 bases and J 7 bases; bases outside gene matches: 10. Germline V gives CDR1 MDHEN, CDR2 SYDVKM. CDR3 in DNA: TGTGCCAGCAACTCCGGGACAGGGAAATTTGGCTACACCTTC. This sequence encodes CASNSGTGKFGYTF.

This chain links TRBV7-6 with TRBJ2-2; the D gene is possibly TRBD1 (5 bases). The CDR3 loop spans 16 amino acids. Germline lookup yields CDR1 SGHVS and CDR2 FNYEAQ. V was pared by 5 bases and J by 6 bases, with 19 bases between. The CDR3 nucleotides read TGTGCCAGCAGCGCAGTCCAGGGATATGAACCCGGGGAGCTGTTTTTT. This sequence encodes CASSAVQGYEPGELFF.

The chain couples TRBV29-1 to TRBJ2-3; D might be TRBD1 (6 bases). V dropped 7 bases and J dropped 6 bases, with 14 bases sitting between them. This CDR3 spans 12 amino acids. CDR1 is SQVTM and CDR2 is ANQGSEA in the germline V gene. The DNA of the CDR3 is TGCAGCGCCCAGGGGTCTGGTGATACGCAGTATTTT. Translation gives CSAQGSGDTQYF.

This clone came up once. This rearrangement joins TRBV5-1 to TRBJ1-4; TRBD1 aligns across 9 bases. Unmatched junction bases numbered 3, after V lost 0 bases and J lost 3 bases. This CDR3 is 16 amino acids long. CDR1 is SGHRS and CDR2 is YFSETQ in the germline V gene. Here the CDR3 reads CASSLGTGASNEKLFF. The DNA of the CDR3 is TGCGCCAGCAGCTTGGGGACAGGGGCGTCTAATGAAAAACTGTTTTTT.

The chain recombines TRBV6-5 with TRBJ2-7, with unresolved D. The CDR3 spans 12 residues. Trimming removed 0 bases from V and 4 bases from J, with 4 bases in between. Germline assignment: CDR1 MNHEY and CDR2 SVGAGI. The CDR3 region is CASSYSRYEQYF. The CDR3 bases are TGTGCCAGCAGTTACTCGCGGTACGAGCAGTACTTC.

The chain joins TRBV10-3 to TRBJ2-7; D unclear. Trimming removed 3 bases from V and 4 bases from J, with 13 bases in between. Germline V gives CDR1 ENHRY, CDR2 SYGVKD. The length of the CDR3 is 14 residues. CDR3 loop: CAISDIEKAYEQYF. CDR3 nucleotides: TGTGCCATCAGTGATATCGAGAAAGCATACGAGCAGTACTTC.

J is TRBJ2-7 and V is TRBV7-2, with unresolved D. The CDR3 runs 16 residues. Germline V gene data show CDR1 as SGHTA and CDR2 as FQGNSA. The ends were cut back, 6 bases at V and 0 bases at J, with 18 bases in the middle. CDR3 in amino acids: CASSHPPYLSSYEQYF. DNA for the CDR3: TGTGCCAGCAGTCATCCCCCCTACTTAAGCTCCTACGAGCAGTACTTC.

V gene TRBV15 combines with J gene TRBJ1-1; D ambiguous. Trimming removed 5 bases from V and 3 bases from J, with 16 bases in between. Germline loops: CDR1 LNHNV, CDR2 YYDKDF (reference sequence). The CDR3 totals 15 residues. CDR3 loop: CATSRNWEGDTEAFF. The CDR3 coding sequence is TGTGCCACCAGCCGGAATTGGGAGGGAGACACTGAAGCTTTCTTT. Full variable domain (missing parts from reference TRBV15 and TRBJ1-1): DAMVIQNPRYQVTQFGKPVTLSCSQTLNHNVMYWYQQKSSQAPKLLFHYYDKDFNNEADTPDNFQSRRPNTSFCFLDIRSPGLGDTAMYLCATSRNWEGDTEAFFGQGTRLTVV.

The rearrangement links TRBV19 to TRBJ2-5, with 7 positions matching TRBD1. The junction had 3 bases not matched to a gene; V was cut back by 7 bases and J by 4 bases. CDR1 is LNHDA and CDR2 is SQIVND in the germline V gene (reference sequence). There are 12 residues in the CDR3. CDR3 coding DNA: TGTGCCAGTAAGGACAGGAGAGAGACCCAGTACTTC. This encodes CASKDRRETQYF.

The chain employs TRBV11-2 and TRBJ2-7; TRBD2 matches at 11 bases. The CDR3 sequence is 16 residues long. Trimming removed 3 bases from V and 3 bases from J; junction bases left unmatched: 7. Germline V gene data show CDR1 as SGHAT and CDR2 as FQNNGV. This CDR3 reads CASSLGIAGGGYEQYF. The CDR3 DNA follows: TGTGCCAGCAGCTTGGGGATAGCGGGAGGGGGCTACGAGCAGTACTTC.

J is TRBJ1-2 and V is TRBV6-5; 7 bases map to TRBD1. Trimming cost V 6 bases and J 4 bases; bases outside gene matches: 5. The CDR3 loop spans 13 amino acids. The V gene's germline CDR1 is MNHEY and CDR2 SVGAGI. The CDR3 nucleotides read TGTGCCAGCAGAAGGCGGGACAGCTATGGCTACACCTTC. Protein: CASRRRDSYGYTF.

This clone has a handful of counts. This sequence joins TRBV19 and TRBJ1-2; D not certain. The V gene's germline CDR1 is LNHDA and CDR2 SQIVND (reference sequence). This CDR3 has 15 amino acids. Trimming cost V 3 bases and J 4 bases, with 15 bases left between them. This CDR3 reads CASSIRGGSSYGYTF. CDR3 sequence (DNA): TGTGCCAGTAGTATTCGAGGAGGGAGCAGCTATGGCTACACCTTC.

The chain is built from TRBV4-2 and TRBJ1-5; no firm D call. CDR1 and CDR2 from the germline V gene are LGHNA and YNFKEQ. This CDR3 has 13 amino acids. Trimming cost V 8 bases and J 3 bases, with 11 bases left between them. The CDR3 coding sequence is TGTGCCAGCGCGGGGAGCTACAATCAGCCCCAGCATTTT. Translated: CASAGSYNQPQHF.

This chain uses TRBV7-8 with TRBJ2-1, with a tentative D call TRBD1 (6 bases). The CDR3 contains 12 residues. The germline V gene encodes CDR1 SGHVS and CDR2 FQNEAQ. Between the trimmed V and J ends, which lost 5 bases and 7 bases, there was a span of 9 bases. The CDR3 nucleotides are TGTGCCAGCAGCCCAGGGGATAATGAGCAGTTCTTC. Translation: CASSPGDNEQFF.

The chain joins TRBV15 to TRBJ2-1; D is ambiguous. Trimming shortened V by 0 bases and J by 12 bases, and 9 bases separated the two germline ends. This CDR3 is built from 12 residues. Germline V lookup: CDR1 LNHNV, CDR2 YYDKDF (reference sequence). The CDR3 loop is CATSRDAAMQFF. The CDR3 DNA reads as TGTGCCACCAGCAGAGATGCGGCTATGCAGTTCTTC.

In DNA, the CDR3 is TGTGCCACCAGCAGCTACAATGAGCAGTTCTTC. As protein: CATSSYNEQFF. This chain connects TRBV24-1 to TRBJ2-1, with D hard to call. This CDR3 has 11 amino acids. V was cut by 7 bases and J by 3 bases, with 3 bases left in between. Germline V gene data show CDR1 as KGHDR and CDR2 as SFDVKD.

This chain joins TRBV5-1 and TRBJ1-2; TRBD1 agrees at 7 bases. CDR1 is SGHRS and CDR2 is YFSETQ in the germline V gene. The CDR3 has 14 amino acids. Trimming cost V 0 bases and J 3 bases; bases outside gene matches: 2. CDR3 sequence: CASSLDGTDYGYTF. Written as DNA, the CDR3 is TGCGCCAGCAGCTTGGATGGGACAGACTATGGCTACACCTTC.

This sequence joins TRBV29-1 and TRBJ2-1, with 8 nucleotides matching TRBD1. Losses at the gene ends were 2 bases for V and 6 bases for J; bases not matched to a gene: 3. The germline V gene has CDR1 SQVTM and CDR2 ANQGSEA. This CDR3 spans 13 amino acids. The CDR3 region has the DNA TGCAGCGTTGAAAGGACAGGGCTCAATGAGCAGTTCTTC. This codes for CSVERTGLNEQFF.

The rearrangement uses TRBV5-1 and TRBJ2-7; 9 bases line up with TRBD2. Per the germline V gene, CDR1 is SGHRS and CDR2 is YFSETQ. Unmatched junction bases numbered 12, after V lost 0 bases and J lost 2 bases. The CDR3 spans 18 residues. CDR3 sequence: CASSLASSGTGTAYEQYF. The CDR3 region has the DNA TGCGCCAGCAGCTTGGCGTCTAGCGGGACGGGCACCGCCTACGAGCAGTACTTC.

CDR3 in amino acids: CASSLSPPVAGASYNEQFF. In DNA, the CDR3 is TGTGCCAGCAGTTTATCACCCCCAGTAGCGGGAGCGTCCTACAATGAGCAGTTCTTC. This chain joins TRBV27 and TRBJ2-1; 9 nucleotides match TRBD2. This CDR3 has 19 amino acids. Per germline, CDR1 MNHEY and CDR2 SMNVEV (reference sequence). Unmatched junction bases numbered 10, after V lost 0 bases and J lost 1 base.

The chain has TRBV7-8 and TRBJ1-4; D perhaps matches TRBD1 (5 bases). Trimming removed 2 bases from V and 1 base from J, with 8 bases in between. CDR3 length: 15 residues. The germline CDR1 and CDR2 sequences are SGHVS and FQNEAQ. CDR3 region: CASSLRGLTNEKLFF. In DNA form, the CDR3 reads TGTGCCAGCAGCTTACGGGGGTTAACTAATGAAAAACTGTTTTTT.

The V call is TRBV7-2, the J call TRBJ2-3, with D perhaps matching TRBD2 (5 bases). With 8 bases removed from V and 4 bases from J, the gap between germline ends came to 10 bases. The length of the CDR3 is 12 residues. CDR1 and CDR2 (germline): SGHTA, FQGNSA. DNA for the CDR3: TGTGCCAGCGCTAGCAGCTCAGATACGCAGTATTTT. Amino acid sequence: CASASSSDTQYF.